A single sample is the source of the 29 T cell receptor beta chains below, sequenced in a study of cytotoxic CD8 clonotypes in ibrutinib-treated CLL. Repertoires were generated with immunoSEQ multiplex PCR, while TCRdb's copy carries only in-frame clones and drops some. Altogether 250,000 to 350,000 clones are present, roughly three quarters being singletons, with the ten largest covering about 5.8%. The source material was PBMCs, sampled at disease progression, from a patient treated with ibrutinib. These receptors all stem from a human donor with chronic lymphocytic leukemia.

The chain joins TRBV21-1 to TRBJ1-6; the table's D call, TRBD1, was not checked against the DNA. TRBV21-1 corresponds to a pseudogene. This CDR3 is built from 15 residues. CDR3 region: CAIDRDRPYNSPLHF. The CDR3 bases are TGTGCCATCGACCGGGACAGACCGTATAATTCACCCCTCCACTTT.

The V call is TRBV15, the J call TRBJ2-7, with 7 nucleotides matching TRBD1. Per germline, CDR1 LNHNV and CDR2 YYDKDF (reference sequence). The CDR3 runs 16 residues. Unmatched junction bases numbered 8, after V lost 1 base and J lost 2 bases. CDR3 loop: CATSRGIRQGPYEQYF. CDR3 DNA sequence: TGTGCCACCAGCAGAGGGATTCGACAGGGCCCCTACGAGCAGTACTTC.

The rearrangement joins TRBV5-1 to TRBJ1-2; 8 nucleotides match TRBD1. This CDR3 is built from 17 residues. The V and J ends lost 0 bases and 1 base, in that order; junction bases with no gene match: 8. Germline CDR1 SGHRS, CDR2 YFSETQ. The CDR3 sequence is CASSLAPGGAGNYGYTF. The CDR3 coding sequence is TGCGCCAGCAGCTTGGCTCCAGGGGGCGCAGGTAACTATGGCTACACCTTC.

This clone showed up just once. The chain uses TRBV7-3 and TRBJ2-1; D is ambiguous. The ends were cut back, 5 bases at V and 0 bases at J, with 11 bases in the middle. CDR1 SGHTA and CDR2 FQGTGA come from the germline V gene. The CDR3 is 15 amino acids. The DNA of the CDR3 is TGTGCCAGCAGCCCCCGTCTTAGCTCCTACAATGAGCAGTTCTTC. Its translation: CASSPRLSSYNEQFF.

The chain uses TRBV11-2 and TRBJ2-3; no reliable D call. Between the trimmed V and J ends, which lost 3 bases and 6 bases, there was a span of 10 bases. The CDR3 is 13 residues long. The germline V gene has CDR1 SGHAT and CDR2 FQNNGV. The CDR3 DNA sequence: TGTGCCAGCAGCTTTTGGGTATCGGATACGCAGTATTTT. It specifies CASSFWVSDTQYF.

The chain joins TRBV29-1 to TRBJ2-1; TRBD1 agrees at 11 bases. CDR3 length equals 14 residues. Germline V CDR1 and CDR2: SQVTM, ANQGSEA. Trimming took 7 bases from V and 4 from J; bases not matched to a gene: 6. CDR3 in amino acids: CSERTGGVYNEQFF. The CDR3 DNA follows: TGCAGCGAGAGGACAGGGGGCGTTTACAATGAGCAGTTCTTC.

V and J are TRBV5-1 and TRBJ2-1; no firm D call. Germline lookup yields CDR1 SGHRS and CDR2 YFSETQ. The CDR3 is 15 residues long. Deletions cut 4 bases from V and 6 bases from J, with 17 bases between. The CDR3 loop reads CASSPAVGVGNEQFF. The CDR3, as DNA: TGCGCCAGCAGCCCTGCGGTAGGTGTGGGCAATGAGCAGTTCTTC.

In the case of this clone: The sample has other DNA sequences that encode this CDR3 too. The chain uses TRBV6-5 and TRBJ1-5, with 7 nucleotides matching TRBD1. V dropped 5 bases and J dropped 5; count of bases not matched to a gene: 3. Looked up from germline, CDR1 is MNHEY and CDR2 is SVGAGI. This CDR3 comprises 13 residues. For the CDR3, the DNA is TGTGCCAGCAGTCGACAGGGCGATCAGCCCCAGCATTTT. This gives the protein CASSRQGDQPQHF.

The J gene is TRBJ1-5, the V gene TRBV7-8; D perhaps matches TRBD1 (5 bases). This CDR3 is built from 18 residues. Germline CDR1 is SGHVS and CDR2 is FQNEAQ. V lost 0 bases to trimming and J lost 3 bases, with 18 bases between them. The CDR3 loop is CASSLAGVSWGPNQPQHF. In DNA form, the CDR3 reads TGTGCCAGCAGCTTAGCTGGAGTCAGTTGGGGACCCAATCAGCCCCAGCATTTT.

This sequence joins TRBV7-8 and TRBJ2-7; TRBD2 matches 12 bases. V lost 2 bases to trimming and J lost 2 bases; unmatched junction nucleotides: 1. The V gene's germline CDR1 is SGHVS and CDR2 FQNEAQ. The CDR3 totals 15 residues. CDR3 residues: CASSLLAGGTYEQYF. CDR3 coding DNA: TGTGCCAGCAGCTTACTAGCGGGGGGGACCTACGAGCAGTACTTC.

The gene calls are TRBV6-5 and TRBJ1-2; 8 bases agree with TRBD1. Germline CDR1 MNHEY, CDR2 SVGAGI. V shed 4 bases, J shed 2 bases, and the junction held 3 bases outside the gene matches. This CDR3 spans 14 amino acids. The CDR3 sequence: CASSSRGRNYGYTF. In DNA, the CDR3 is TGTGCCAGCAGTTCCAGGGGGCGGAACTATGGCTACACCTTC.

The rearrangement joins TRBV2 to TRBJ2-7; TRBD1 might be the D (6 bases). This CDR3 contains 14 residues. V was trimmed by 5 bases and J by 2 bases, leaving 13 bases between them. Looked up from germline, CDR1 is SNHLY and CDR2 is FYNNEI. CDR3 DNA sequence: TGTGCCAGCAGTCGAGACAGGTCAGCCTACGAGCAGTACTTC. It encodes CASSRDRSAYEQYF.

The gene calls are TRBV6-1 and TRBJ1-5, with D unclear. The CDR3 has 14 residues. V was clipped by 6 bases and J by 4 bases, with 13 bases between them. The germline CDR1 and CDR2 sequences are MNHNS and SASEGT. The CDR3 reads CASREVWVNQPQHF. CDR3 DNA sequence: TGTGCCAGCAGGGAGGTCTGGGTTAATCAGCCCCAGCATTTT.

CDR3 DNA: TGTGCCAGCAGCATGCTACAGGGTGGGTCACCCCTCCACTTT. It translates to CASSMLQGGSPLHF. The genes are TRBV11-2 and TRBJ1-6; D might be TRBD1 (6 bases). The germline V gene has CDR1 SGHAT and CDR2 FQNNGV. CDR3 size: 14 residues. Trimming pared 5 bases from V and 10 bases from J, leaving 15 bases between.

This sequence joins TRBV18 and TRBJ1-1; D is unclear. V lost 1 base and J 0 bases, leaving 6 bases between the germline ends. This CDR3 is built from 14 residues. Germline-derived CDR1 and CDR2 are KGHSH and LQKENI. The CDR3 bases are TGTGCCAGCTCACCACTGGCGGTGAACACTGAAGCTTTCTTT. It specifies CASSPLAVNTEAFF.

The chain carries TRBV2 and TRBJ2-2; 9 nucleotides align to TRBD1. The junction had 3 bases not matched to a gene; V was cut back by 2 bases and J by 5 bases. The CDR3 has 15 amino acids. Per the germline V gene, CDR1 is SNHLY and CDR2 is FYNNEI. CDR3 loop: CASSETTGGTGELFF. The DNA for the CDR3 is TGTGCCAGCAGTGAAACGACAGGGGGGACCGGGGAGCTGTTTTTT.

The table lists this clone with a few counts. The chain recombines TRBV10-2 with TRBJ2-5; D perhaps matches TRBD2 (8 bases). In germline, CDR1 is WSHSY, CDR2 SAAADI. This CDR3 has 15 amino acids. Trimming shortened V by 11 bases and J by 1 base, and 20 bases separated the two germline ends. CDR3 sequence: CAARRGRGVQETQYF. Here the CDR3 DNA reads TGCGCCGCACGTAGGGGGCGGGGGGTCCAAGAGACCCAGTACTTC.

This chain joins TRBV27 and TRBJ1-2; 7 bases are shared with TRBD1. The CDR3 spans 14 residues. Germline V lookup: CDR1 MNHEY, CDR2 SMNVEV (reference sequence). V lost 3 bases, J lost 4 bases, and 5 bases stayed unmatched. CDR3 protein: CASSFSTGSYGYTF. CDR3 bases: TGTGCCAGCAGTTTCTCGACAGGGAGCTATGGCTACACCTTC.

J is TRBJ1-4 and V is TRBV19; a possible D gene is TRBD1 (5 bases). V was cut by 7 bases and J by 2 bases, with 17 bases left in between. From germline, CDR1 is LNHDA and CDR2 SQIVND (reference sequence). CDR3 length: 16 residues. The CDR3 bases are TGTGCCAGTATTAGTGTCCCGGCAGGGACTAATGAAAAACTGTTTTTT. Protein: CASISVPAGTNEKLFF.

V gene TRBV6-1 combines with J gene TRBJ2-4; D is possibly TRBD1 (6 bases). The CDR3 runs 16 residues. The germline V gene encodes CDR1 MNHNS and CDR2 SASEGT. V lost 3 bases and J lost 1, with 13 bases in between. The CDR3, as DNA: TGTGCCAGCAGTGAGCGGGCAGGGGAGGCCAAAAACATTCAGTACTTC. Its translation is CASSERAGEAKNIQYF.

The chain carries TRBV6-4 and TRBJ1-2, with 9 positions matching TRBD1. V shed 3 bases, J shed 0 bases, and the junction held 11 bases outside the gene matches. CDR1 MRHNA and CDR2 SNTAGT come from the germline V gene. The CDR3 consists of 18 residues. CDR3 residues: CASSDRRTGVTANYGYTF. The CDR3 coding sequence is TGTGCCAGCAGTGATAGAAGGACAGGGGTGACAGCTAACTATGGCTACACCTTC.

This chain links TRBV19 with TRBJ1-1; tentative D call: TRBD1 (6 bases). Trimming stripped 6 bases from V and 1 base from J, with 9 bases between. The CDR3 length is 13 residues. Germline V lookup: CDR1 LNHDA, CDR2 SQIVND (reference sequence). This CDR3 reads CASRRTENTEAFF. CDR3 sequence (DNA): TGTGCCAGTAGACGGACAGAGAACACTGAAGCTTTCTTT. Full variable domain (remainder filled in from reference TRBV19 and TRBJ1-1): DGGITQSPKYLFRKEGQNVTLSCEQNLNHDAMYWYRQDPGQGLRLIYYSQIVNDFQKGDIAEGYSVSREKKESFPLTVTSAQKNPTAFYLCASRRTENTEAFFGQGTRLTVV.

The V gene is TRBV6-1, the J gene TRBJ1-2; no firm D call. The CDR3 consists of 11 residues. V was shortened by 8 bases and J by 4 bases, with 8 bases between the two germline ends. Germline CDR1 reads MNHNS; CDR2 reads SASEGT. The CDR3 nucleotides are TGTGCCAGCCTTAGAGCCTATGGCTACACCTTC. This encodes CASLRAYGYTF.

This clone was recorded a few times. The genes are TRBV18 and TRBJ1-3, with TRBD1 identical over 7 bases. J lost 0 bases, V lost 1 base, and 3 bases had no gene match. Germline V gene lookup returns CDR1 KGHSH and CDR2 LQKENI. The CDR3 has 16 amino acids. The CDR3 loop reads CASSPHDRASGNTIYF. The CDR3 DNA is TGTGCCAGCTCACCACATGACAGGGCCTCTGGAAACACCATATATTTT.

The count of this clone is one. The V gene is TRBV9, the J gene TRBJ2-3; 8 positions match TRBD2. Trimming took 4 bases from V and 1 from J; bases not matched to a gene: 5. This CDR3 contains 15 residues. Germline V gene lookup returns CDR1 SGDLS and CDR2 YYNGEE. The CDR3 DNA follows: TGTGCCAGCAGCTTCGGACTAGCCGGCACAGATACGCAGTATTTT. Translation gives CASSFGLAGTDTQYF. The full variable domain, in which reference TRBV9 and TRBJ2-3 provide the parts outside the CDR3, is DSGVTQTPKHLITATGQRVTLRCSPRSGDLSVYWYQQSLDQGLQFLIQYYNGEERAKGNILERFSAQQFPDLHSELNLSSLELGDSALYFCASSFGLAGTDTQYFGPGTRLTVL.

V is TRBV25-1 and J is TRBJ1-4; no reliable D call. Per germline, CDR1 MGHDK and CDR2 SYGVNS. Trimming left V 3 bases short and J 7 bases short, with 21 bases between. The CDR3 is 17 amino acids. In nucleotides, the CDR3 is TGTGCCAGCAGTGAGGCGGTCGTGGGGTTCCTACGTGAAAAACTGTTTTTT. It encodes CASSEAVVGFLREKLFF.

The chain uses TRBV10-3 and TRBJ1-5, with D possibly matching TRBD1 (6 bases). CDR3 size: 13 residues. Germline V gene sequence: CDR1 ENHRY, CDR2 SYGVKD. The V end lost 3 bases, the J end lost 7 bases, and 10 bases lay between the germline ends. The CDR3 bases are TGTGCCATCAGTGATGGGGGCGGACAGCCCCAGCATTTT. Protein: CAISDGGGQPQHF.

This chain joins TRBV27 and TRBJ2-7; no clear D. V lost 2 bases, J lost 2 bases, and 7 bases lay in between. The CDR3 is 13 amino acids. From germline, CDR1 is MNHEY and CDR2 SMNVEV (reference sequence). The chain's CDR3 is CASSLDAAYEQYF. The CDR3 bases are TGTGCCAGCAGTTTAGACGCGGCCTACGAGCAGTACTTC.

V and J are TRBV9 and TRBJ2-1; 8 bases are shared with TRBD2. Per germline, CDR1 SGDLS and CDR2 YYNGEE. V was clipped by 0 bases and J by 13 bases; unmatched bases: 12. CDR3 length: 15 amino acids. The chain's CDR3 is CASSVGSGSFNPQFF. The CDR3, as DNA: TGTGCCAGCAGCGTAGGGAGCGGGAGTTTCAACCCCCAGTTCTTC.